Detailed here is one T cell receptor beta chain. V lost 6 bases and J lost 4, with 9 bases in between. The CDR3 runs to 12 residues. Germline lookup yields CDR1 SGHRS and CDR2 YFSETQ. PCR was run on genomic DNA. The TCR beta CDR3 region was amplified using 30 forward and 13 reverse primers. Each CDR3 protein is one row after TCRdb ran MiXCR on the multiplex PCR reads. The table lists some 250,000 distinct CDR3 sequences, approximately 45% of them singletons. The record originates from a study of type 1 and type 2 diabetes patients. Study in general: Participants included type 1 and type 2 diabetes patients plus nondiabetic controls.

Sequenced: peripheral blood mononuclear cells (PBMCs). V and J are TRBV5-1 and TRBJ2-3; no firm D call. This TCR came from a man younger than 35 with type 2 diabetes. CDR3 in DNA: TGCGCCAGCATGGCCGGCCCAGATACGCAGTATTTT. It encodes CASMAGPDTQYF. The whole variable domain, filled in from reference TRBV5-1 and TRBJ2-3, reads KAGVTQTPRYLIKTRGQQVTLSCSPISGHRSVSWYQQTPGQGLQFLFEYFSETQRNKGNFPGRFSGRQFSNSRSEMNVSTLELGDSALYLCASMAGPDTQYFGPGTRLTVL.